Here is one T cell receptor beta chain with its context. This clonotype was counted only a few times. The antigen it binds to is not known. Base qualities are not provided; no much larger clone lies one nucleotide away. The receptor library was made with 5' RACE. The second PCR ran for about 6 to 12 cycles and used a J-beta primer mix along with a sample-barcoded 5' primer. Each TCR beta cDNA molecule received a unique molecular identifier from a template-switch 5' adaptor carrying 12 random nucleotides. At least 2.5 million CDR3-containing paired-end reads were obtained from each sample. The Mint cDNA synthesis kit, primed by a TRBC-specific oligonucleotide, was used to synthesize first-strand cDNA from all RNA. Following uracil-DNA glycosylase treatment, all cDNA underwent a first 18-cycle PCR with the universal primers M1SS and BC2_uni_R. Concerning the study's data processing: For normalization, 1 million high-quality reads, each with a distinct molecular identifier, were randomly selected from each sample. Reads with shared molecular identifiers were discarded instead of being binned into consensus sequences. MiTCR, set to a Q25 quality threshold and the strictest error-elimination algorithm, was used for CDR3 identification, clonotype clustering and error correction. A nonparametric unseen species model with Euler transformation was used to estimate lower-bound total TCR beta diversity. TCRdb cleaned the public reads at Q25 with fastp, built clones with MiXCR and kept in-frame beta chains. Each entry is one CDR3 protein sequence, shown with its most common DNA and genes. The V and J calls and clone size are TCRdb's, not the authors'. A total of 1.8 million or so distinct CDR3 sequences appear in this sample, roughly two fifths of them only once. Of the sample, 23% is held by the ten largest clones.

Including the terminal cysteine and phenylalanine, the CDR3 comprises 12 residues. Solely the CDR3 DNA is kept, with 36 bases framed from the first base. For this chain, trimming is 6 bases at the V end and 8 bases at the J end, and the number of junction bases without a gene match is 3. The roughly 37 donors, aged roughly 6 to 100 years, were systemically healthy Caucasian individuals from Russia. Roughly 9.5 milliliters of peripheral blood were drawn from each donor into EDTA-treated Vacutainer tubes. Ficoll-Paque density-gradient centrifugation was used to isolate PBMCs, with at least 6.5 million per sample. Trizol reagent was used to extract total RNA from PBMCs, with at least 6 micrograms per sample. For every donor, flow cytometry on a PBMC aliquot measured the percentage of naive CD45RAhigh/CD27high T cells. The record originates from a study of blood T cells in healthy people across ages (dated by TCRdb to 2015 to 2017). Regarding the complete study: In model experiments, template switching captured roughly one uniquely barcoded TCR beta cDNA molecule for every two T cells. To track age-related changes in TCR beta repertoire diversity, the study relied on deep sequencing normalized with unique cDNA molecular identifiers. Four age groups were formed from the donors: young (average approximately 15 years), middle-aged (just under 40), aged (about 62) and long-lived (about 75). To avoid experimental bias, donors of different ages were randomly spread across the sequencing lanes. For two donors (one aged 18 to 30 and one aged 80 or older), the study analyzed two additional independent replicas of 1 million unique cDNA reads from the same blood draw. The paper as a whole reports these results and caveats: As age increased, observed TCR beta diversity per million T cells dropped in a roughly linear way, and a significant reduction was already evident by age about 40. A strong correlation was found between observed TCR beta diversity and the percentage of naive T cells measured by flow cytometry. Because profiling used bulk unsorted PBMCs, naive and antigen-experienced compartments could not be compared conclusively. Because donor CMV infection status was unknown, age-related changes in expanded clonotypes were potentially confounded. Estimates of total diversity from one million sequenced T cells were regarded as lower bounds and underestimates. Compared with the aged group, the long-lived group had more naive CD4+ T cells, fewer expanded clones and increased TCR diversity, a pattern suggesting age selection.

Sequencing input: blood. The clonotype comes from a human donor in good health. The chain is assembled from TRBV12-3 or TRBV12-4 and TRBJ1-4, with TRBD1 matching 7 junction bases. The CDR3 reads CASSLQGEKLFF. The DNA reads as follows: TGTGCCAGCAGCTTACAGGGGGAAAAACTGTTTTTT.